The entry that follows covers one TCR beta chain sequence. Its antigen is as yet unknown. These data come from a study of vaccination effects on CD4 cells after COVID-19. Findings and caveats of the study: In healthy vaccinees, only 1 of 255 vaccine-induced clones cross-reacted with common cold coronaviruses. The study had few convalescent patients and no early post-infection timepoints.

This CDR3 comprises 18 residues. Looked up from germline, CDR1 is SGHVS and CDR2 is FQNEAQ. Trimming shortened V by 1 base and J by 0 bases, and 15 bases separated the two germline ends. ViraFEST assay sequencing came after antigen-specific CD4+ T cells were expanded with viral peptide pools. Isolation of CD4+ T cells took place after approximately ten days of culture. Vaccinated recipients, who were negative for nucleocapsid antibodies, had no history of SARS-CoV-2 infection. Each culture had half its medium swapped for IL-2 medium on days 3 and 7. Sequencing used immunoSEQ multiplex PCR; TCRdb keeps in-frame clones, though not all of them. The sample carries 55,000 to 65,000 clones, approximately 80% recorded once.

The sequencing here drew on CD4+ T cells from PBMCs cultured with HCoV-229E spike peptides, taken before COVID-19 vaccination. The receptor comes from a human donor who received a COVID-19 vaccine. The rearrangement uses TRBV7-8 and TRBJ2-2; the D is unclear. The CDR3 sequence: CASSLVHGIPANTGELFF. In nucleotides, the CDR3 is TGTGCCAGCAGCTTAGTCCACGGCATCCCCGCGAACACCGGGGAGCTGTTTTTT.